This T cell receptor beta chain originates from a study of T cells in localized non-small cell lung cancer. Here immunoSEQ multiplex PCR was the method, and the copy in TCRdb shows in-frame clones only, minus some. The sample includes about 40,000 clones, about 90% of them seen just once. V shed 6 bases and J shed 5 bases, with 23 bases lying between them. Germline assignment: CDR1 SGDLS and CDR2 YYNGEE. CDR3 length equals 16 residues. The chain is built from TRBV9 and TRBJ2-5; the D call may be TRBD1 or TRBD2 (6 bases each). The material sequenced was peripheral blood, taken before any cancer treatment. The clonotype comes from a woman aged 40-75 years with stage I lung adenocarcinoma. The CDR3 DNA sequence: TGTGCCAGCACCCGGAGGGGGGACGGCAGTGGGGAGACCCAGTACTTC. It encodes CASTRRGDGSGETQYF.